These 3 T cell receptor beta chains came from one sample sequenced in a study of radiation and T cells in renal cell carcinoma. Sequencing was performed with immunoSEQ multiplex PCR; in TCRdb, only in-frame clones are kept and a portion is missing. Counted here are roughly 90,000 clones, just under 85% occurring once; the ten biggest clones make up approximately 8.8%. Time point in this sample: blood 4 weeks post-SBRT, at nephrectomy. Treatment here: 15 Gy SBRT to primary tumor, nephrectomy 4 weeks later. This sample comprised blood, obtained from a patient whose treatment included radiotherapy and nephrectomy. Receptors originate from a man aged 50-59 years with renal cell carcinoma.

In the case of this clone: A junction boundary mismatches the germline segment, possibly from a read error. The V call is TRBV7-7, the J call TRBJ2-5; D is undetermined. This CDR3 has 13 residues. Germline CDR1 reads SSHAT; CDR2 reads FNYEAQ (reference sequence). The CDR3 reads CASSLVPEETQYF. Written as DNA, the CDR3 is TGTGCTAGCAGCTTAGTACCGGAAGAGACCCAGTACTTC.

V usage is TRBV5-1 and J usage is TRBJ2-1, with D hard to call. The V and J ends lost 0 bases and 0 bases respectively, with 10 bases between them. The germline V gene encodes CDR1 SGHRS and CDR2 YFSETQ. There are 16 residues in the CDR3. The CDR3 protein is CASSLEPRTSYNEQFF. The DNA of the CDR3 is TGCGCCAGCAGCTTGGAACCCCGAACCTCCTACAATGAGCAGTTCTTC.

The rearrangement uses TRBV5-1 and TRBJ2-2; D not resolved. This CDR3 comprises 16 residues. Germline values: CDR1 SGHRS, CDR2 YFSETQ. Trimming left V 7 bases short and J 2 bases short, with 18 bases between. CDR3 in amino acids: CASSAVAGDNTGELFF. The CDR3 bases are TGCGCCAGCTCCGCGGTAGCAGGCGATAACACCGGGGAGCTGTTTTTT.